This T cell receptor beta chain was sequenced for a study of blood T cell repertoires in COVID-19. Profiled with immunoSEQ multiplex PCR; TCRdb holds only in-frame clones, not every one. This table holds some 180,000 clones, 82% found once. This clone was recorded a few times. Enrolled during active infection, Seattle patients were then followed longitudinally. The clonotype comes from a woman aged 60-75 years with COVID-19, enrolled during active disease. The sample consisted of peripheral blood.

CDR3 bases: TGTGCCAGCAGCCAAAGAGCCGGGGAAGAGACCCAGTACTTC. This codes for CASSQRAGEETQYF. J is TRBJ2-5 and V is TRBV3-1 (or the pseudogene TRBV3-2); D is perhaps TRBD2 (5 bases). V was shortened by 2 bases and J by 3 bases, with 10 bases between the two germline ends. The CDR3 spans 14 residues. The germline V gene encodes CDR1 LGHDT and CDR2 YNNKEL (reference sequence).